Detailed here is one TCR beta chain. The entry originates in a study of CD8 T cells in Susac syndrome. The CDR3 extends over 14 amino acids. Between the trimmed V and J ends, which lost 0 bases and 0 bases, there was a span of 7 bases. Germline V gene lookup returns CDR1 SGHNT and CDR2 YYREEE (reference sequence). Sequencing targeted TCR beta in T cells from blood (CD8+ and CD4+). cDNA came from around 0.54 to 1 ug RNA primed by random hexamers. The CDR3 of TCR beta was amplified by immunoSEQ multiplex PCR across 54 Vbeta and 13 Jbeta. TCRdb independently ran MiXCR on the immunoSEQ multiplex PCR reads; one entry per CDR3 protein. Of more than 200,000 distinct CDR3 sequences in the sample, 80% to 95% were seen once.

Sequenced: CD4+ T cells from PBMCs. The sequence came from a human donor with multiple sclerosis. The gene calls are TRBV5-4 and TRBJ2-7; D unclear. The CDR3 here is CASSLDSFSYEQYV. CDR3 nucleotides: TGTGCCAGCAGCTTGGACTCATTCTCCTACGAGCAGTACGTC.